A selection of T cell receptor beta chains follows, all from one sample in a study of blood T cell repertoires in COVID-19. Method: immunoSEQ multiplex PCR; TCRdb's copy keeps in-frame clones and lacks some. The data hold 230,000 or so clones, with roughly 87% observed a single time. Sequencing was carried out using peripheral blood. The receptors here all came from a man in his forties or fifties with active or convalescent COVID-19. Both conserved end residues are part of each CDR3. Fields, in order: clone size, CDR3 length, D gene, V gene, J gene, CDR3 protein, CDR3 DNA. D genes are given only for firm matches. Clone sizes are given selectively: once, few, many, or a class where the clone is expanded.

abundance: .; len: 11; d_gene: .; v_gene: TRBV20-1; j_gene: TRBJ2-7; CDR3aa: CSAAEIYEQYF; CDR3nt: TGCAGTGCCGCCGAGATCTACGAGCAGTACTTC
abundance: .; len: 15; d_gene: .; v_gene: TRBV9; j_gene: TRBJ1-3; CDR3aa: CASSAGGQNRNTIYF; CDR3nt: TGTGCCAGCAGCGCCGGCGGACAGAATAGAAACACCATATATTTT
abundance: .; len: 14; d_gene: TRBD2; v_gene: TRBV30; j_gene: TRBJ2-3; CDR3aa: CAWSGAGGVDTQYF; CDR3nt: TGTGCCTGGAGTGGGGCGGGGGGTGTTGATACGCAGTATTTT
abundance: .; len: 13; d_gene: .; v_gene: TRBV30; j_gene: TRBJ2-3; CDR3aa: CAWSVSDTDTQYF; CDR3nt: TGTGCCTGGAGTGTCAGCGACACAGATACGCAGTATTTT
abundance: .; len: 16; d_gene: TRBD2; v_gene: TRBV4-1; j_gene: TRBJ2-7; CDR3aa: CASSQGGGRGVTEQYF; CDR3nt: TGCGCCAGCAGCCAAGGGGGCGGGAGGGGTGTCACTGAGCAGTACTTC
abundance: .; len: 17; d_gene: TRBD1; v_gene: TRBV28; j_gene: TRBJ1-5; CDR3aa: CASSFEGTGGDNQPQHF; CDR3nt: TGTGCCAGCAGTTTTGAAGGGACAGGGGGTGACAATCAGCCCCAGCATTTT
abundance: .; len: 15; d_gene: .; v_gene: TRBV4-2; j_gene: TRBJ1-1; CDR3aa: CASSQGLRENTEAFF; CDR3nt: TGTGCCAGCAGCCAAGGGTTGAGGGAGAACACTGAAGCTTTCTTT
abundance: .; len: 13; d_gene: TRBD1; v_gene: TRBV2; j_gene: TRBJ1-4; CDR3aa: CASRGQLGEKLFF; CDR3nt: TGTGCCAGCAGGGGACAGCTGGGGGAAAAACTGTTTTTT
abundance: .; len: 18; d_gene: .; v_gene: TRBV27; j_gene: TRBJ1-5; CDR3aa: CASSSRGQDTFPNQPQHF; CDR3nt: TGTGCCAGCAGTTCGAGAGGGCAAGACACATTCCCAAATCAGCCCCAGCATTTT
abundance: .; len: 13; d_gene: .; v_gene: TRBV10-3; j_gene: TRBJ2-7; CDR3aa: CAISAGNTYEQYF; CDR3nt: TGTGCCATCAGTGCCGGGAATACCTACGAGCAGTACTTC
abundance: .; len: 15; d_gene: TRBD1; v_gene: TRBV28; j_gene: TRBJ1-4; CDR3aa: CASSQGQGIREKLFF; CDR3nt: TGTGCCAGCAGCCAGGGACAGGGTATCCGAGAAAAACTGTTTTTT
abundance: once; len: 14; d_gene: TRBD1; v_gene: TRBV18; j_gene: TRBJ1-6; CDR3aa: CASSPRQGNSPLHF; CDR3nt: TGTGCCAGCTCACCCCGACAGGGAAATTCACCCCTCCACTTT
abundance: .; len: 14; d_gene: .; v_gene: TRBV5-1; j_gene: TRBJ2-5; CDR3aa: CASSLARVGETQYF; CDR3nt: TGCGCCAGCAGCTTGGCGAGGGTAGGAGAGACCCAGTACTTC
abundance: .; len: 16; d_gene: TRBD2; v_gene: TRBV15; j_gene: TRBJ2-3; CDR3aa: CATSKGASGLADTQYF; CDR3nt: TGTGCCACCAGCAAAGGGGCTAGCGGGTTGGCAGATACGCAGTATTTT
abundance: .; len: 15; d_gene: TRBD1; v_gene: TRBV10-3; j_gene: TRBJ2-2; CDR3aa: CATLPGQGRSGELFF; CDR3nt: TGTGCCACTCTACCGGGACAGGGCCGATCCGGGGAGCTGTTTTTT
abundance: .; len: 14; d_gene: TRBD1; v_gene: TRBV6-5; j_gene: TRBJ1-5; CDR3aa: CASSLDRAAQPQHF; CDR3nt: TGTGCCAGCAGTCTGGACAGGGCCGCACAGCCCCAGCATTTT
abundance: .; len: 14; d_gene: .; v_gene: TRBV5-1; j_gene: TRBJ1-1; CDR3aa: CASSSSTGVGEAFF; CDR3nt: TGCGCCAGCAGCTCTTCCACAGGAGTGGGTGAAGCTTTCTTT
abundance: .; len: 13; d_gene: TRBD1; v_gene: TRBV5-6; j_gene: TRBJ1-1; CDR3aa: CASSPRGLTEAFF; CDR3nt: TGTGCCAGCAGCCCTAGGGGGCTGACTGAAGCTTTCTTT
abundance: .; len: 16; d_gene: .; v_gene: TRBV11-2; j_gene: TRBJ2-1; CDR3aa: CASSSLPGLPKDEQFF; CDR3nt: TGTGCCAGCAGCTCTCTTCCAGGGTTACCGAAGGATGAGCAGTTCTTC
abundance: few; len: 15; d_gene: .; v_gene: TRBV11-2; j_gene: TRBJ1-3; CDR3aa: CASSVNGISGNTIYF; CDR3nt: TGTGCCAGCAGCGTGAACGGGATCTCTGGAAACACCATATATTTT
abundance: .; len: 13; d_gene: .; v_gene: TRBV29-1; j_gene: TRBJ1-4; CDR3aa: CSVEEGTNEKLFF; CDR3nt: TGCAGCGTCGAGGAGGGGACTAATGAAAAACTGTTTTTT
abundance: .; len: 16; d_gene: .; v_gene: TRBV6-5; j_gene: TRBJ1-5; CDR3aa: CASSYSSRGSNQPQHF; CDR3nt: TGTGCCAGCAGTTACTCAAGCAGGGGTAGCAATCAGCCCCAGCATTTT
abundance: .; len: 11; d_gene: .; v_gene: TRBV28; j_gene: TRBJ1-5; CDR3aa: CASTSNQPQHF; CDR3nt: TGTGCCAGCACGAGCAATCAGCCCCAGCATTTT
abundance: .; len: 13; d_gene: TRBD1; v_gene: TRBV6-6; j_gene: TRBJ2-1; CDR3aa: CASIGQGVGEQFF; CDR3nt: TGTGCCAGCATCGGGCAGGGGGTTGGTGAGCAGTTCTTC
abundance: .; len: 14; d_gene: TRBD1; v_gene: TRBV2; j_gene: TRBJ1-2; CDR3aa: CASSESGTGGRYTF; CDR3nt: TGTGCCAGCAGTGAATCTGGGACAGGGGGTCGCTACACCTTC
abundance: .; len: 12; d_gene: .; v_gene: TRBV7-3; j_gene: TRBJ2-2; CDR3aa: CASSPGTGELFF; CDR3nt: TGTGCCAGCTCACCGGGTACCGGGGAGCTGTTTTTT
abundance: .; len: 17; d_gene: TRBD1; v_gene: TRBV25-1; j_gene: TRBJ1-1; CDR3aa: CASSEYYFGTENTEAFF; CDR3nt: TGTGCCAGCAGTGAATATTATTTTGGGACAGAGAACACTGAAGCTTTCTTT
abundance: .; len: 14; d_gene: .; v_gene: TRBV28; j_gene: TRBJ1-2; CDR3aa: CASSPRTANYGYTF; CDR3nt: TGTGCCAGCAGCCCTCGGACTGCTAACTATGGCTACACCTTC
abundance: .; len: 15; d_gene: TRBD2; v_gene: TRBV20-1; j_gene: TRBJ2-7; CDR3aa: CSASSSGASSYEQYF; CDR3nt: TGCAGTGCTAGTTCGAGCGGGGCCTCGTCCTACGAGCAGTACTTC
abundance: .; len: 17; d_gene: TRBD2; v_gene: TRBV10-1; j_gene: TRBJ2-1; CDR3aa: CASSEQTSGGLYNEQFF; CDR3nt: TGCGCCAGCAGTGAGCAAACTAGCGGGGGGTTATACAATGAGCAGTTCTTC
abundance: .; len: 16; d_gene: TRBD2; v_gene: TRBV18; j_gene: TRBJ2-3; CDR3aa: CASSPYGGLGADTQYF; CDR3nt: TGTGCCAGCTCACCGTATGGGGGACTAGGGGCAGATACGCAGTATTTT
abundance: few; len: 16; d_gene: .; v_gene: TRBV7-2; j_gene: TRBJ1-2; CDR3aa: CASSLGGGTSNYGYTF; CDR3nt: TGTGCCAGCAGCTTAGGGGGGGGCACATCTAACTATGGCTACACCTTC
abundance: .; len: 12; d_gene: .; v_gene: TRBV30; j_gene: TRBJ2-7; CDR3aa: CAWKQGIHEQYF; CDR3nt: TGTGCCTGGAAACAGGGAATCCACGAGCAGTACTTC
abundance: .; len: 16; d_gene: TRBD1; v_gene: TRBV11-3; j_gene: TRBJ2-1; CDR3aa: CASSSDRASSYNEQFF; CDR3nt: TGTGCCAGCAGCAGCGACAGGGCCAGCTCCTACAATGAGCAGTTCTTC
abundance: .; len: 14; d_gene: TRBD1; v_gene: TRBV5-6; j_gene: TRBJ1-2; CDR3aa: CASIIQGGGYGYTF; CDR3nt: TGTGCCAGCATTATACAGGGGGGAGGCTATGGCTACACCTTC
abundance: .; len: 18; d_gene: TRBD2; v_gene: TRBV3-1/TRBV3-2; j_gene: TRBJ2-5; CDR3aa: CASSQGSLAGVGAETQYF; CDR3nt: TGTGCCAGCAGCCAAGGATCTCTAGCGGGGGTCGGGGCAGAGACCCAGTACTTC
abundance: .; len: 13; d_gene: .; v_gene: TRBV19; j_gene: TRBJ2-7; CDR3aa: CASSYSGRYEQYF; CDR3nt: TGTGCCAGTAGTTACTCAGGGCGCTACGAGCAGTACTTC
abundance: .; len: 12; d_gene: .; v_gene: TRBV12-5; j_gene: TRBJ1-5; CDR3aa: CASGLHRQPQHF; CDR3nt: TGTGCTAGTGGTTTGCATCGGCAGCCCCAGCATTTT
abundance: .; len: 15; d_gene: .; v_gene: TRBV28; j_gene: TRBJ1-2; CDR3aa: CASLPWELASYGYTF; CDR3nt: TGTGCCAGCCTCCCCTGGGAGCTCGCCTCTTATGGCTACACCTTC
abundance: .; len: 13; d_gene: TRBD1; v_gene: TRBV18; j_gene: TRBJ2-7; CDR3aa: CASSPSTGLEQYF; CDR3nt: TGTGCCAGCTCACCATCGACAGGGCTTGAGCAGTACTTC
abundance: .; len: 16; d_gene: .; v_gene: TRBV29-1; j_gene: TRBJ1-1; CDR3aa: CSAKATFWAQNTEAFF; CDR3nt: TGCAGCGCGAAAGCCACATTTTGGGCCCAGAACACTGAAGCTTTCTTT
abundance: once; len: 15; d_gene: TRBD1; v_gene: TRBV30; j_gene: TRBJ1-2; CDR3aa: CAWRGTGALNYGYTF; CDR3nt: TGTGCCTGGAGGGGTACAGGGGCCCTCAACTATGGCTACACCTTC
abundance: .; len: 18; d_gene: TRBD1; v_gene: TRBV7-8; j_gene: TRBJ1-2; CDR3aa: CASSLFSSAGGAMSGYTF; CDR3nt: TGTGCCAGCAGCTTATTTTCCTCGGCAGGGGGCGCGATGAGTGGCTACACCTTC
abundance: .; len: 14; d_gene: TRBD1; v_gene: TRBV6-5; j_gene: TRBJ1-1; CDR3aa: CASNPTGGNAEAFF; CDR3nt: TGTGCCAGCAACCCGACAGGGGGTAACGCTGAAGCTTTCTTT
abundance: .; len: 14; d_gene: TRBD2; v_gene: TRBV28; j_gene: TRBJ2-2; CDR3aa: CASSRSAGAGELFF; CDR3nt: TGTGCCAGCAGTAGGTCAGCGGGGGCCGGGGAGCTGTTTTTT
abundance: .; len: 14; d_gene: .; v_gene: TRBV9; j_gene: TRBJ1-5; CDR3aa: CASSVAGFGQPQHF; CDR3nt: TGTGCCAGCAGCGTAGCGGGATTTGGGCAGCCCCAGCATTTT
abundance: .; len: 18; d_gene: TRBD1; v_gene: TRBV3-1/TRBV3-2; j_gene: TRBJ1-5; CDR3aa: CASSQVYAGGASDQPQHF; CDR3nt: TGTGCCAGCAGCCAAGTATACGCAGGGGGCGCTTCGGATCAGCCCCAGCATTTT
abundance: .; len: 14; d_gene: TRBD1; v_gene: TRBV30; j_gene: TRBJ1-1; CDR3aa: CAWVYPTGLAEAFF; CDR3nt: TGTGCCTGGGTGTACCCGACAGGGCTGGCTGAAGCTTTCTTT
abundance: .; len: 18; d_gene: TRBD2; v_gene: TRBV10-1; j_gene: TRBJ2-5; CDR3aa: CASSATTSGVSGRETQYF; CDR3nt: TGCGCCAGCAGTGCTACGACCTCAGGTGTTAGCGGGAGAGAGACCCAGTACTTC
abundance: .; len: 15; d_gene: .; v_gene: TRBV9; j_gene: TRBJ2-2; CDR3aa: CASSPGGSGTGELFF; CDR3nt: TGTGCCAGCAGCCCCGGGGGTAGCGGCACCGGGGAGCTGTTTTTT
abundance: .; len: 14; d_gene: TRBD1; v_gene: TRBV2; j_gene: TRBJ1-1; CDR3aa: CASSLVGTDTEAFF; CDR3nt: TGTGCCAGCAGTCTTGTAGGGACAGACACTGAAGCTTTCTTT